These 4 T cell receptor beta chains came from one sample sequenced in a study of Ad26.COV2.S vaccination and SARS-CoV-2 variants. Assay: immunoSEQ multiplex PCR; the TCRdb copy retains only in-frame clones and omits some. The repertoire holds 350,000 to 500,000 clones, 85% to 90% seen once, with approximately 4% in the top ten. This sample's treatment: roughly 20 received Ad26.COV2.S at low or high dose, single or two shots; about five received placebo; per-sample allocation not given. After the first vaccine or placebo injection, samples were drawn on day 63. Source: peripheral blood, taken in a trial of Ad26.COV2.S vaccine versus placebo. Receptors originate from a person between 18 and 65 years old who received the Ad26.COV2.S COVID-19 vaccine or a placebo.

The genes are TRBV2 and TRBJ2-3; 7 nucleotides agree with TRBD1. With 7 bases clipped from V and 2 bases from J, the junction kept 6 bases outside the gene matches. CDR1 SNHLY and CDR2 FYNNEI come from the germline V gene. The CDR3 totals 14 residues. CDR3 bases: TGTGCCAGCACGGGACAGCCCAACACAGATACGCAGTATTTT. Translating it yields CASTGQPNTDTQYF.

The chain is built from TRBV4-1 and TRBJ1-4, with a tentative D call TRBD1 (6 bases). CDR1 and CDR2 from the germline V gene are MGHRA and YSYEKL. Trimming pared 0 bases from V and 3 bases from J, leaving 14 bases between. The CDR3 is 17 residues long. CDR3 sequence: CASSQEGHPAANEKLFF. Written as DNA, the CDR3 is TGCGCCAGCAGCCAAGAGGGACACCCTGCAGCTAATGAAAAACTGTTTTTT.

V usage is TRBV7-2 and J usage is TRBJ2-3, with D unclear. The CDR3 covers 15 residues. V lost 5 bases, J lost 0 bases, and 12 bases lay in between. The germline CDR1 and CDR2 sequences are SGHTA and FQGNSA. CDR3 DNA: TGTGCCAGCAGCCCCTTCCCCATTAGCACAGATACGCAGTATTTT. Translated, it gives CASSPFPISTDTQYF.

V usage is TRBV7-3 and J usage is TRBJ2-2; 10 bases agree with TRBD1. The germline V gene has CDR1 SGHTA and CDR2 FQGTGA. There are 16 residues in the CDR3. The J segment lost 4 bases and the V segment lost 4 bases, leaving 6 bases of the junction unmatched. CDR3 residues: CASSSGTGVSTGELFF. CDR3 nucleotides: TGTGCCAGCAGCTCCGGGACAGGGGTTTCCACCGGGGAGCTGTTTTTT.